Listed below are T cell receptor beta chains from one sample, sequenced in a study of response to subunit inactivated influenza vaccine. TCRdb reprocessed the RT-PCR reads with MiXCR, giving one entry per CDR3 protein. The data contain over 450,000 distinct CDR3 sequences, about an eighth of them seen just once; the ten biggest clones take up roughly 13%. This sample comprised PBMCs from blood, obtained roughly 45 days after vaccination. All receptors derive from a man aged 45-65 years who received an inactivated influenza vaccine. Each CDR3 is given with its conserved first and last residue. The D gene is left open where the match is weak. A row's size may be missing; if present it is once, few, many or a size class.

clone_size: NA; d_call: NA; j_call: TRBJ2-1; v_call: TRBV6-2/TRBV6-3; cdr3_aa: CASSYGQILGNEQFF; cdr3_nt: TGTGCCAGCAGTTACGGACAAATTTTGGGCAATGAGCAGTTCTTC
clone_size: NA; d_call: TRBD1; j_call: TRBJ2-7; v_call: TRBV7-9; cdr3_aa: CASSHTLGTGPLLEQYF; cdr3_nt: TGTGCCAGCAGCCATACCCTCGGGACAGGACCCCTGCTCGAGCAGTACTTC
clone_size: NA; d_call: NA; j_call: TRBJ2-3; v_call: TRBV3-1; cdr3_aa: CASSQGWAQPTDTQYF; cdr3_nt: TGTGCCAGCAGCCAAGGGTGGGCCCAACCCACAGATACGCAGTATTTT
clone_size: NA; d_call: TRBD1; j_call: TRBJ2-1; v_call: TRBV9; cdr3_aa: CASSVAGTGWTGEGEQFF; cdr3_nt: TGTGCCAGCAGCGTAGCTGGGACGGGTTGGACAGGGGAGGGTGAGCAGTTCTTC
clone_size: many; d_call: NA; j_call: TRBJ2-1; v_call: TRBV12-3/TRBV12-4; cdr3_aa: CASSFSGDAYEQFF; cdr3_nt: TGTGCCAGCAGTTTTAGTGGCGACGCTTATGAGCAGTTCTTC
clone_size: NA; d_call: NA; j_call: TRBJ2-1; v_call: TRBV7-2; cdr3_aa: CASSLLSFNEQFF; cdr3_nt: TGTGCCAGCAGTTTACTTTCCTTCAATGAGCAGTTCTTC
clone_size: few; d_call: TRBD1; j_call: TRBJ2-7; v_call: TRBV14; cdr3_aa: CASSQRDRGLTYEQYF; cdr3_nt: TGTGCCAGCAGCCAAAGGGACAGGGGTCTTACCTACGAGCAGTACTTC
clone_size: NA; d_call: NA; j_call: TRBJ2-7; v_call: TRBV20-1; cdr3_aa: CSASSRDYEQYF; cdr3_nt: TGCAGTGCTAGTAGCAGGGACTACGAGCAGTACTTC
clone_size: NA; d_call: NA; j_call: TRBJ2-6; v_call: TRBV25-1; cdr3_aa: CASSESRDSGASVLTF; cdr3_nt: TGTGCCAGCAGTGAGTCCCGGGACTCTGGGGCCAGCGTCCTGACTTTC
clone_size: many; d_call: NA; j_call: TRBJ2-7; v_call: TRBV6-5; cdr3_aa: CASSYSAEQYF; cdr3_nt: TGTGCCAGCAGTTACTCAGCCGAGCAGTACTTC
clone_size: few; d_call: NA; j_call: TRBJ2-5; v_call: TRBV12-3/TRBV12-4; cdr3_aa: CASSPREGPGETQYF; cdr3_nt: TGTGCCAGCAGTCCTCGAGAGGGACCGGGAGAGACCCAGTACTTC
clone_size: NA; d_call: NA; j_call: TRBJ1-6; v_call: TRBV7-2; cdr3_aa: CASSSSGVWNSPLHF; cdr3_nt: TGTGCCAGCAGCTCCTCAGGGGTCTGGAATTCACCCCTCCACTTT
clone_size: few; d_call: NA; j_call: TRBJ2-7; v_call: TRBV12-3/TRBV12-4; cdr3_aa: CASSPFTTRSYEQYF; cdr3_nt: TGTGCCAGCAGTCCTTTCACAACCCGCTCCTACGAGCAGTACTTC
clone_size: many; d_call: NA; j_call: TRBJ2-5; v_call: TRBV27; cdr3_aa: CASSLLGGTQYF; cdr3_nt: TGTGCCAGCAGTTTACTCGGCGGGACCCAGTACTTC
clone_size: NA; d_call: TRBD2; j_call: TRBJ2-1; v_call: TRBV5-4; cdr3_aa: CASSPGLAGVTYNEQFF; cdr3_nt: TGTGCCAGCAGCCCGGGACTAGCGGGAGTAACCTACAATGAGCAGTTCTTC
clone_size: NA; d_call: NA; j_call: TRBJ2-1; v_call: TRBV5-1; cdr3_aa: CASSDPSSYNEQFF; cdr3_nt: TGCGCCAGCAGCGACCCTAGTTCCTACAATGAGCAGTTCTTC
clone_size: few; d_call: NA; j_call: TRBJ2-2; v_call: TRBV2; cdr3_aa: CASSGPQGTFGELFF; cdr3_nt: TGTGCCAGCAGTGGGCCGCAGGGTACTTTCGGGGAGCTGTTTTTT
clone_size: many; d_call: TRBD2; j_call: TRBJ2-1; v_call: TRBV29-1; cdr3_aa: CSVEGVREGRLSYNEQFF; cdr3_nt: TGCAGCGTTGAAGGGGTGCGGGAGGGCCGGCTCTCCTACAATGAGCAGTTCTTC
clone_size: NA; d_call: TRBD1; j_call: TRBJ1-4; v_call: TRBV11-2; cdr3_aa: CASSLVFSGQGTAGEKLFF; cdr3_nt: TGTGCCAGCAGCTTAGTGTTCTCTGGACAGGGAACCGCGGGGGAAAAACTGTTTTTT
clone_size: few; d_call: NA; j_call: TRBJ2-2; v_call: TRBV7-9; cdr3_aa: CAPSLPTGELFF; cdr3_nt: TGTGCCCCCAGCCTCCCCACCGGGGAGCTGTTTTTT
clone_size: NA; d_call: NA; j_call: TRBJ2-5; v_call: TRBV20-1; cdr3_aa: CSAPGPPGKETQYF; cdr3_nt: TGCAGTGCCCCAGGACCCCCGGGGAAAGAGACCCAGTACTTC
clone_size: NA; d_call: NA; j_call: TRBJ2-1; v_call: TRBV18; cdr3_aa: CASSPSPVGNEQFF; cdr3_nt: TGTGCCAGCTCACCCTCCCCCGTGGGTAATGAGCAGTTCTTC
clone_size: NA; d_call: TRBD2; j_call: TRBJ2-1; v_call: TRBV7-6; cdr3_aa: CASSSLAGVGDEQFF; cdr3_nt: TGTGCCAGCAGCTCCCTAGCGGGAGTTGGCGATGAGCAGTTCTTC
clone_size: many; d_call: TRBD1; j_call: TRBJ2-7; v_call: TRBV5-1; cdr3_aa: CASRIQFGTGGWEQYF; cdr3_nt: TGCGCCAGCAGGATCCAATTCGGGACAGGGGGATGGGAGCAGTACTTC
clone_size: many; d_call: TRBD1; j_call: TRBJ2-7; v_call: TRBV7-2; cdr3_aa: CASSLLGAGGGEQYF; cdr3_nt: TGTGCCAGCAGCTTATTAGGGGCAGGGGGCGGCGAGCAGTACTTC
clone_size: few; d_call: TRBD2; j_call: TRBJ2-2; v_call: TRBV12-3/TRBV12-4; cdr3_aa: CASRPTSGHTGELFF; cdr3_nt: TGTGCCAGCAGACCGACTAGCGGCCACACCGGGGAGCTGTTTTTT
clone_size: NA; d_call: NA; j_call: TRBJ2-5; v_call: TRBV5-1; cdr3_aa: CASSLWRRETQYF; cdr3_nt: TGCGCCAGCAGCTTGTGGCGCCGCGAGACCCAGTACTTC
clone_size: few; d_call: NA; j_call: TRBJ2-7; v_call: TRBV6-5; cdr3_aa: CASSYGFGGIYEQYF; cdr3_nt: TGTGCCAGCAGTTACGGGTTCGGGGGAATCTACGAGCAGTACTTC
clone_size: NA; d_call: NA; j_call: TRBJ2-7; v_call: TRBV12-3/TRBV12-4; cdr3_aa: CASSLRGEIAYEQYF; cdr3_nt: TGTGCCAGCAGTTTGCGAGGGGAAATCGCCTACGAGCAGTACTTC
clone_size: NA; d_call: TRBD2; j_call: TRBJ2-5; v_call: TRBV28; cdr3_aa: CASSPMGGGEETQYF; cdr3_nt: TGTGCCAGCAGTCCCATGGGCGGGGGAGAAGAGACCCAGTACTTC
clone_size: NA; d_call: TRBD2; j_call: TRBJ2-1; v_call: TRBV12-3/TRBV12-4; cdr3_aa: CASSYTAGAGNEQFF; cdr3_nt: TGTGCCAGCAGTTATACAGCGGGGGCCGGCAATGAGCAGTTCTTC
clone_size: few; d_call: NA; j_call: TRBJ2-1; v_call: TRBV7-2; cdr3_aa: CASSLSASEQFF; cdr3_nt: TGTGCCAGCAGCCTTAGCGCGAGTGAGCAGTTCTTC
clone_size: few; d_call: TRBD2; j_call: TRBJ2-1; v_call: TRBV18; cdr3_aa: CASSPMGGFTNEQFF; cdr3_nt: TGTGCCAGCTCACCAATGGGAGGGTTCACCAATGAGCAGTTCTTC
clone_size: NA; d_call: TRBD2; j_call: TRBJ2-3; v_call: TRBV15; cdr3_aa: CATSRGPSGGTDTQYF; cdr3_nt: TGTGCCACCAGCAGAGGTCCTAGCGGGGGCACAGATACGCAGTATTTT
clone_size: many; d_call: NA; j_call: TRBJ2-2; v_call: TRBV5-5; cdr3_aa: CASSLAPNGELFF; cdr3_nt: TGTGCCAGCAGCTTGGCTCCCAACGGGGAGCTGTTTTTT
clone_size: many; d_call: TRBD1; j_call: TRBJ2-2; v_call: TRBV5-6; cdr3_aa: CASSGAQGALKGELFF; cdr3_nt: TGTGCCAGCAGCGGAGCACAGGGGGCGCTCAAGGGGGAGCTGTTTTTT
clone_size: NA; d_call: TRBD1; j_call: TRBJ2-7; v_call: TRBV12-3/TRBV12-4; cdr3_aa: CASSIRDRAYEQYF; cdr3_nt: TGTGCCAGCAGTATTCGGGACAGGGCCTACGAGCAGTACTTC
clone_size: few; d_call: NA; j_call: TRBJ2-3; v_call: TRBV20-1; cdr3_aa: CSARVPEAGRVLIDTQYF; cdr3_nt: TGCAGTGCTAGAGTCCCTGAGGCCGGACGGGTGCTGATAGATACGCAGTATTTT
clone_size: few; d_call: TRBD1; j_call: TRBJ1-2; v_call: TRBV20-1; cdr3_aa: CSARETGGYYGYTF; cdr3_nt: TGCAGTGCTAGAGAGACAGGGGGTTACTATGGCTACACCTTC
clone_size: NA; d_call: NA; j_call: TRBJ1-2; v_call: TRBV20-1; cdr3_aa: CSARVQGDYGYTF; cdr3_nt: TGCAGTGCTAGAGTTCAGGGAGACTATGGCTACACCTTC
clone_size: NA; d_call: NA; j_call: TRBJ2-7; v_call: TRBV4-1; cdr3_aa: CASSHPGLSSYEQYF; cdr3_nt: TGCGCCAGCAGCCACCCGGGCCTGAGCTCCTACGAGCAGTACTTC
clone_size: NA; d_call: NA; j_call: TRBJ2-4; v_call: TRBV28; cdr3_aa: CASSPGGRISLAKNIQYF; cdr3_nt: TGTGCCAGCAGTCCCGGGGGCCGGATCTCGCTAGCCAAAAACATTCAGTACTTC
clone_size: few; d_call: TRBD1; j_call: TRBJ2-4; v_call: TRBV29-1; cdr3_aa: CSALDRGRLDIQYF; cdr3_nt: TGCAGCGCCCTGGACAGGGGGCGCTTGGACATTCAGTACTTC
clone_size: NA; d_call: NA; j_call: TRBJ2-1; v_call: TRBV10-3; cdr3_aa: CAISESTGDLNEQFF; cdr3_nt: TGTGCCATCAGTGAGTCAACGGGAGATTTGAATGAGCAGTTCTTC
clone_size: few; d_call: TRBD1; j_call: TRBJ1-2; v_call: TRBV29-1; cdr3_aa: CSVESKNTGGYGYTF; cdr3_nt: TGCAGCGTTGAATCCAAAAATACAGGGGGCTATGGCTACACCTTC
clone_size: NA; d_call: TRBD1; j_call: TRBJ2-2; v_call: TRBV4-3; cdr3_aa: CASSQAVRDRAWELTGELFF; cdr3_nt: TGCGCCAGCAGCCAAGCAGTCCGGGACAGGGCATGGGAATTGACCGGGGAGCTGTTTTTT
clone_size: few; d_call: TRBD1; j_call: TRBJ2-7; v_call: TRBV28; cdr3_aa: CATLQGGAKGEQYF; cdr3_nt: TGTGCCACCCTTCAAGGGGGCGCGAAGGGCGAGCAGTACTTC
clone_size: NA; d_call: TRBD1; j_call: TRBJ2-1; v_call: TRBV5-1; cdr3_aa: CASSPPGTGGVDEQFF; cdr3_nt: TGCGCCAGCAGCCCCCCCGGGACAGGGGGTGTGGATGAGCAGTTCTTC
clone_size: few; d_call: TRBD1; j_call: TRBJ2-5; v_call: TRBV24-1; cdr3_aa: CATSEPGTAMETQYF; cdr3_nt: TGTGCCACCAGTGAGCCCGGGACAGCAATGGAGACCCAGTACTTC
clone_size: few; d_call: NA; j_call: TRBJ2-3; v_call: TRBV20-1; cdr3_aa: CSAAKGLSTDTQYF; cdr3_nt: TGCAGTGCCGCCAAGGGGCTTAGCACAGATACGCAGTATTTT
clone_size: NA; d_call: NA; j_call: TRBJ2-7; v_call: TRBV12-3/TRBV12-4; cdr3_aa: CASRASGAYEQYF; cdr3_nt: TGTGCCAGCAGAGCCTCGGGGGCGTACGAGCAGTACTTC
clone_size: NA; d_call: NA; j_call: TRBJ2-1; v_call: TRBV29-1; cdr3_aa: CSVELALEYNEQFF; cdr3_nt: TGCAGCGTTGAGTTAGCTCTAGAATACAATGAGCAGTTCTTC
clone_size: few; d_call: TRBD2; j_call: TRBJ2-3; v_call: TRBV7-2; cdr3_aa: CASSLASGTSGGARTDTQYF; cdr3_nt: TGTGCCAGCAGCTTAGCTTCGGGGACTAGCGGGGGGGCCCGCACAGATACGCAGTATTTT
clone_size: few; d_call: TRBD1; j_call: TRBJ2-7; v_call: TRBV5-6; cdr3_aa: CASSFKYRGSGEQYF; cdr3_nt: TGTGCCAGCAGCTTTAAATACAGGGGTTCAGGCGAGCAGTACTTC
clone_size: many; d_call: NA; j_call: TRBJ2-3; v_call: TRBV7-2; cdr3_aa: CASSRGGGGTTDTQYF; cdr3_nt: TGTGCCAGCAGCCGAGGGGGCGGGGGGACGACAGATACGCAGTATTTT